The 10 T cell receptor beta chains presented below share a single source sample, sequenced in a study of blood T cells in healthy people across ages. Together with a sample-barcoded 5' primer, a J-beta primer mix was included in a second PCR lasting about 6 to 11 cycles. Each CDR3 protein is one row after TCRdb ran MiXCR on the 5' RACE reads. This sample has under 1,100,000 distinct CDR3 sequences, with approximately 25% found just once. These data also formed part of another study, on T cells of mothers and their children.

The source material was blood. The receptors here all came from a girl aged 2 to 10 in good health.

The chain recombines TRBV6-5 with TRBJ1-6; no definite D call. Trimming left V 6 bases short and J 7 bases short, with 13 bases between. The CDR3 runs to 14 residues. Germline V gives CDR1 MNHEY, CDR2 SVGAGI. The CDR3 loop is CASSLMENNSPLHF. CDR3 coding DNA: TGTGCCAGCAGCCTTATGGAAAACAATTCACCCCTCCACTTT.

The CDR3 nucleotides read TGTGCCAGCAGCGGCCTAGCGGGAGGGCCCTCGTTGGATGAGCAGTTCTTC. As protein: CASSGLAGGPSLDEQFF. This chain connects TRBV7-9 to TRBJ2-1; 12 bases line up with TRBD2. Looked up from germline, CDR1 is SEHNR and CDR2 is FQNEAQ (reference sequence). V lost 5 bases and J lost 8; bases outside the gene matches: 13. CDR3 length equals 17 residues.

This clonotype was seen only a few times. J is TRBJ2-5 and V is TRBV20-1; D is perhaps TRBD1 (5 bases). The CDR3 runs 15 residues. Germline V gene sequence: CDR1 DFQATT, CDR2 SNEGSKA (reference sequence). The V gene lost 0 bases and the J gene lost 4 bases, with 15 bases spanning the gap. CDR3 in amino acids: CSARDRVRVRETQYF. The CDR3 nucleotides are TGCAGTGCTAGAGATCGAGTCAGGGTCAGAGAGACCCAGTACTTC.

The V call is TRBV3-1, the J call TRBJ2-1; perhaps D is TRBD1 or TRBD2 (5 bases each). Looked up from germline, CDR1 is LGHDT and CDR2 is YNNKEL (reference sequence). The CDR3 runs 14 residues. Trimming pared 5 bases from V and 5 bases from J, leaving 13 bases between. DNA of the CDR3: TGTGCCAGCAGCGTGTTAGGGGACGACAATGAGCAGTTCTTC. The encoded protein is CASSVLGDDNEQFF.

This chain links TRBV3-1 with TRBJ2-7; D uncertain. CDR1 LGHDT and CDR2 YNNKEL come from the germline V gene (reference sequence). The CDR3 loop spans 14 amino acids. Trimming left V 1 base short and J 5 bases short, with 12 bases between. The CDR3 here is CASSQVSGDNEQYF. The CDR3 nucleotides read TGTGCCAGCAGCCAAGTTTCAGGTGACAACGAGCAGTACTTC.

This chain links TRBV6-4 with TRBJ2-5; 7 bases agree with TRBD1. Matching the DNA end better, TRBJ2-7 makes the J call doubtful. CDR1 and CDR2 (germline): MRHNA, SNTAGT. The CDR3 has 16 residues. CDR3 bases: TGTGCCAGCAGTGACATTGCGCACAGGGGCCTCTACGAGCAGTACTTC. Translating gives CASSDIAHRGLYEQYF.

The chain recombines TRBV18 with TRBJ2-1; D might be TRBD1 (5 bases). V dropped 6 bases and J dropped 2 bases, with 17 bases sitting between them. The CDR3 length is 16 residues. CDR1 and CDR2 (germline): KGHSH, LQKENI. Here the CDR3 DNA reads TGTGCCAGCTCTCCTCCTGGGGCAGTCCCCTACAATGAGCAGTTCTTC. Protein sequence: CASSPPGAVPYNEQFF.

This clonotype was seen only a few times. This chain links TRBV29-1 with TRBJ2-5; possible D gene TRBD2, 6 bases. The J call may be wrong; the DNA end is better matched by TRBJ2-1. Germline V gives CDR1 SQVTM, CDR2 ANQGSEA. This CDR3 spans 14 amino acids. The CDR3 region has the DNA TGCAGCGTTGGTTCAGGAGGGGATACGGGTGAGCAGTTCTTC. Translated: CSVGSGGDTGEQFF.

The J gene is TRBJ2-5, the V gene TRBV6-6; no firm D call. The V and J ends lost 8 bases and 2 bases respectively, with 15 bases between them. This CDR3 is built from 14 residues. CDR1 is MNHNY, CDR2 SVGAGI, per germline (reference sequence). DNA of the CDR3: TGTGCCAGCGCCTTAATGGCGGTTCAAGAGACCCAGTACTTC. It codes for CASALMAVQETQYF.

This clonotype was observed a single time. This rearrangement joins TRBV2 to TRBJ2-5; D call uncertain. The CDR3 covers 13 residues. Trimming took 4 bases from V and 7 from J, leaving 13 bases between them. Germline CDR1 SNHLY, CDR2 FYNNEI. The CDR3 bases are TGTGCCAGCAGTGTAATGTGGAAAAGGACCCAGTACTTC. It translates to CASSVMWKRTQYF.